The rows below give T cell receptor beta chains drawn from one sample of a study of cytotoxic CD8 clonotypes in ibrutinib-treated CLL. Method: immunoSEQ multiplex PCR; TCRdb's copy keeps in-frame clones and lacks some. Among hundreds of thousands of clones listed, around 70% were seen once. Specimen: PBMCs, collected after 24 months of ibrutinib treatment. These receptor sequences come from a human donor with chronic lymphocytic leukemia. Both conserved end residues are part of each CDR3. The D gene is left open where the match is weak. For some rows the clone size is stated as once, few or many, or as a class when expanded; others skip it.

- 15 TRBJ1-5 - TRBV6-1 TGTGCCAGCAACAGACCTACCTTCGGGGATCAGCCCCAGCATTTT CASNRPTFGDQPQHF
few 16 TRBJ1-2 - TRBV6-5 TGTGCCAGCAGTTATATAGGAGGCGGCCGACTCTATGGCTACACCTTC CASSYIGGGRLYGYTF
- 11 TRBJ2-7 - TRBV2 TGTGCCAGCGAACTAGCATACGAGCAGTACTTC CASELAYEQYF
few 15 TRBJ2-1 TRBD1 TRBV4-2 TGTGCCAGCAGCCAATCCCGGACAGGGGGCAATGAGCAGTTCTTC CASSQSRTGGNEQFF
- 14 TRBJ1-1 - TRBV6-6 TGTGCCAGCAGTTACCTGGTAAGGAACACTGAAGCTTTCTTT CASSYLVRNTEAFF
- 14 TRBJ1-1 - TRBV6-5 TGTGCCAGCAGTTACTCTGACTTAAACACTGAAGCTTTCTTT CASSYSDLNTEAFF
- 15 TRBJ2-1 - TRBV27 TGTGCCAGCACCCCCGGGGCCCTTATTGGATATGAGCAGTTCTTC CASTPGALIGYEQFF
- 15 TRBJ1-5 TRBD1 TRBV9 TGTGCCAGCAGCGAGACAGGGGACCCTAATCAGCCCCAGCATTTT CASSETGDPNQPQHF
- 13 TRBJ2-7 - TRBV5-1 TGCGCCAGCAGCTTCGGGGGACCCTACGAGCAGTACTTC CASSFGGPYEQYF
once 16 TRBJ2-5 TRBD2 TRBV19 TGTGCCAGTAGTTCGATAGCGGGAGGGGAGGGAGAGACCCAGTACTTC CASSSIAGGEGETQYF
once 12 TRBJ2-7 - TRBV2 TGTGCCAGCAGTGAAGGGGTTGTCGGGCAGTACTTC CASSEGVVGQYF
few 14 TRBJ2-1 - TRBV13 TGTGCCAGCATCTACCTCAGCTCCTACAATGAGCAGTTCTTC CASIYLSSYNEQFF
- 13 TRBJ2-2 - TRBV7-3 TGTGCCAGCAGCTTGGTCGACCCCGGGGAGCTGTTTTTT CASSLVDPGELFF
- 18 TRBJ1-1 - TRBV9 TGTGCCAGCAGCGATACCCCGTGGGCCGCACGCGCGGACACTGAAGCTTTCTTT CASSDTPWAARADTEAFF
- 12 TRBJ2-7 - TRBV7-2 TGTGCCAGCAGCGTGGGACTCTACGAGCAGTACTTC CASSVGLYEQYF
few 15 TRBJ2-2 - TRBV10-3 TGTGCCATTAGCCTCATGGCGCCGAACACCGGGGAGCTGTTTTTT CAISLMAPNTGELFF
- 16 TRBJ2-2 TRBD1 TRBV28 TGTGCCAGCAGCTTTAGGACAGGGTTGAACACCGGGGAGCTGTTTTTT CASSFRTGLNTGELFF
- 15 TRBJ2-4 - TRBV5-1 TGCGCCAGCAGCTTGGGGGACCCCGCTACGAACATTCAGTACTTC CASSLGDPATNIQYF
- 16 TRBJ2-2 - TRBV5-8 TGTGCCAGCAGCTTGGGGACAAACCCATCCACCGGGGAGCTGTTTTTT CASSLGTNPSTGELFF
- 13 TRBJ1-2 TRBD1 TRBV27 TGTGCCAGCGCCCTAGGGGGCAACTATGGCTACACCTTC CASALGGNYGYTF
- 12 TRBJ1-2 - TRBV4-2 TGTGCCAGCAGCCAAGGAGGGACTGGCTACACCTTC CASSQGGTGYTF
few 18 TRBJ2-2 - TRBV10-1 TGCGCCAGCAGTGCTTTTTTGGCAGGGGCCCTGAACACCGGGGAGCTGTTTTTT CASSAFLAGALNTGELFF
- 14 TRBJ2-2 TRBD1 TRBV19 TGTGCCAGTAATCCGGGACAGGACACCGGGGAGCTGTTTTTT CASNPGQDTGELFF
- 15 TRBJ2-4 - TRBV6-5 TGTGCCAGCAACCCGGGGGTCATAGCCAAAAACATTCAGTACTTC CASNPGVIAKNIQYF
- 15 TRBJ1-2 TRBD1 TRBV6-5 TGTGCCAGCAGCACAAAGACAGGGAGTAACTATGGCTACACCTTC CASSTKTGSNYGYTF
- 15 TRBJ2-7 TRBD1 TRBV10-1 TGCGCCAGCAGTGATGGGACAGGGGAACACTACGAGCAGTACTTC CASSDGTGEHYEQYF
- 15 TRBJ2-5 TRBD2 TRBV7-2 TGTGCCAGCAGACCCCCGGGACTACCCGAAGAGACCCAGTACTTC CASRPPGLPEETQYF
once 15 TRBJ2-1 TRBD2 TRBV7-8 TGTGCCAGCAGCCCCGGACTAGAGACCTACAATGAGCAGTTCTTC CASSPGLETYNEQFF
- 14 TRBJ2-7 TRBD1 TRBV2 TGTGCCAGCAGGGCCCATGACAGGGCGGACGAGCAGTACTTC CASRAHDRADEQYF
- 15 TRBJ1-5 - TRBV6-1 TGTGCCAGCAGTGAGGGGGGATATAGCAATCAGCCCCAGCATTTT CASSEGGYSNQPQHF
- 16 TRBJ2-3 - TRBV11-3 TGTGCCAGCAGCCCCTCGCTGGGGTACGGGATTGATACGCAGTATTTT CASSPSLGYGIDTQYF
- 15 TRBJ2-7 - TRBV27 TGTGCCAGCAGTTTCTCAGGATATGAGGGCGACGAGCAGTACTTC CASSFSGYEGDEQYF
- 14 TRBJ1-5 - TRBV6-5 TGTGCCAGCAGTCCCGACAGGTACAATCAGCCCCAGCATTTT CASSPDRYNQPQHF
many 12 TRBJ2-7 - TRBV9 TGTGCCAGCGGTCCGGGGGACGAGGAGCAGTACTTC CASGPGDEEQYF
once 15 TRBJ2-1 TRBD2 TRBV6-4 TGTGCCAGCAGTGACTCGACTAGCGGGAGGGTTGAGCAGTTCTTC CASSDSTSGRVEQFF
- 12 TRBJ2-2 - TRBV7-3 TGTGCCAGCAGTCGGAATTACGGGGAGCTGTTTTTT CASSRNYGELFF
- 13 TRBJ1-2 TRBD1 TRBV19 TGTGCCAGTACCCCAGGGGGGGACTATGGCTACACCTTC CASTPGGDYGYTF
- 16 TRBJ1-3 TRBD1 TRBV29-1 TGCAGCGTTGAAATCAGGGGGCACCGCTCTGGAAACACCATATATTTT CSVEIRGHRSGNTIYF
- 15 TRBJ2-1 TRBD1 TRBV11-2 TGTGCCAGCAGGCCAGATGGGGACAGGGCAAATGAGCAGTTCTTC CASRPDGDRANEQFF
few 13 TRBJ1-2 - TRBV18 TGTGCCACAGAGGGGCAGGGGAACTATGGCTACACCTTC CATEGQGNYGYTF
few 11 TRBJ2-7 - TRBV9 TGTGCCAGCAGCTCCGGATACGAGCAGTACTTC CASSSGYEQYF
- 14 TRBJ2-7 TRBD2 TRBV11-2 TGTGCCAGCAGCTTTGACGGGGGGAGCTACGAGCAGTACTTC CASSFDGGSYEQYF
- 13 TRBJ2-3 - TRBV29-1 TGCAGCGTTGAGGGGGGTCCCACAGATACGCAGTATTTT CSVEGGPTDTQYF
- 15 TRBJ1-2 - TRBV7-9 TGTGCCAGCAGCTTAGGTCTTACCGGGGACTATGGCTACACCTTC CASSLGLTGDYGYTF
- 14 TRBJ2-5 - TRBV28 TGTGCCAGCAGGACGGGCTCCAAACAAGAGACCCAGTACTTC CASRTGSKQETQYF
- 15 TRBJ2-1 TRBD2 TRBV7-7 TGTGCTAGCAGCTCCAGCGGGGGAACCTACAATGAGCAGTTCTTC CASSSSGGTYNEQFF
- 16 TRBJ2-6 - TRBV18 TGTGCCAGCTCACGGGACCCCAGCTCTGGGGCCAACGTCCTGACTTTC CASSRDPSSGANVLTF
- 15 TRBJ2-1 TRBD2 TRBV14 TGTGCCAGCAGCCAAGGACTAGCGCGAGGCCATGAGCAGTTCTTC CASSQGLARGHEQFF
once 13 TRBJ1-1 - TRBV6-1 TGTGCCAGCAGTGAATTCAGAGACACTGAAGCTTTCTTT CASSEFRDTEAFF
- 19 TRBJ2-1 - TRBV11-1 TGTGCCAGCAGCCACGGGACAGGGAAAGCGGGAGCGCTCCTGTCTGAGCAGTTCTTC CASSHGTGKAGALLSEQFF
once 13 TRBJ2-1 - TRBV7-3 TGTGCCAGCAGCTATCTTTCCTACAATGAGCAGTTCTTC CASSYLSYNEQFF
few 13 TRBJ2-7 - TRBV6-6 TGTGCCAGCAGTTACTCGACCAGGCAGGAGCAGTACTTC CASSYSTRQEQYF
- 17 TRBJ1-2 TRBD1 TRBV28 TGTGCCAGCAGTTCGGCAGGCGCTCACAGGGGTTACTATGGCTACACCTTC CASSSAGAHRGYYGYTF